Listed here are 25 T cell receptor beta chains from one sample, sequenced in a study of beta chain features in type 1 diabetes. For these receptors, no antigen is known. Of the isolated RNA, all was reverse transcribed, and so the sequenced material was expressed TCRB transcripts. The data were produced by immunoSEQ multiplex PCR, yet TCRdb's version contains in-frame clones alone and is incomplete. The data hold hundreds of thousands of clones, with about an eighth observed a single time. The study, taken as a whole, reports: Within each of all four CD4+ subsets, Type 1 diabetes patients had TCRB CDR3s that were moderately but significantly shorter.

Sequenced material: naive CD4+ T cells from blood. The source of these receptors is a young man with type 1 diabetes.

In nucleotides, the CDR3 is TGTGCCAGCAGCGACACCGACAGGGGTTACGAGCAGTACTTC. Translation: CASSDTDRGYEQYF. The rearrangement uses TRBV7-9 and TRBJ2-7, with 8 bases lining up with TRBD1. The trim removed 5 bases at V and 4 bases at J, leaving 7 bases unmatched. CDR1 and CDR2 from the germline V gene are SEHNR and FQNEAQ (reference sequence). CDR3 length: 14 amino acids.

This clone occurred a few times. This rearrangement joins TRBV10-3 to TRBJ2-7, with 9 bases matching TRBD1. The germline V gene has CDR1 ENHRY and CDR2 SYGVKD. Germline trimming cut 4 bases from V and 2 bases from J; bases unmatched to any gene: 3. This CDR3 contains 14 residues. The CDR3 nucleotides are TGTGCCATCAGTGCCGGACAGGGGCCCTACGAGCAGTACTTC. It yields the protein CAISAGQGPYEQYF.

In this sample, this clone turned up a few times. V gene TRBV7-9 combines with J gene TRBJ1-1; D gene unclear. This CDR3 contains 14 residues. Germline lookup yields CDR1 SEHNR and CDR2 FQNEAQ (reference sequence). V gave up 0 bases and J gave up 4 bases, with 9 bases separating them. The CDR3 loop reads CASSLAFGGTEAFF. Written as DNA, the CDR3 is TGTGCCAGCAGCTTAGCTTTCGGCGGCACTGAAGCTTTCTTT.

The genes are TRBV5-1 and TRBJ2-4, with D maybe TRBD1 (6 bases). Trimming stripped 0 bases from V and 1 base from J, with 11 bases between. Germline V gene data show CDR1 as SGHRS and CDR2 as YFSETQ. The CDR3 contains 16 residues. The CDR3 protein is CASSLVGTIAKNIQYF. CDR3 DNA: TGCGCCAGCAGCTTGGTAGGGACAATCGCCAAAAACATTCAGTACTTC.

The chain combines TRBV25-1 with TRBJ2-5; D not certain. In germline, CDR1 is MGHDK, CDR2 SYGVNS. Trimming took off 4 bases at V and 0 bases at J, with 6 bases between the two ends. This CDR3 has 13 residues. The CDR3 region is CASSGGHQETQYF. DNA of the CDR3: TGTGCCAGCAGTGGGGGTCACCAAGAGACCCAGTACTTC.

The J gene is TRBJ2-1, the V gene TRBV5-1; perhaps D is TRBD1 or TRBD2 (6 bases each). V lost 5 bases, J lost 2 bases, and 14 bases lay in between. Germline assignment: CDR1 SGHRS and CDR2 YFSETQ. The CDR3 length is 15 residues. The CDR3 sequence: CASRLLGGTYNEQFF. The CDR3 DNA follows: TGCGCCAGCAGACTCCTGGGGGGCACCTACAATGAGCAGTTCTTC.

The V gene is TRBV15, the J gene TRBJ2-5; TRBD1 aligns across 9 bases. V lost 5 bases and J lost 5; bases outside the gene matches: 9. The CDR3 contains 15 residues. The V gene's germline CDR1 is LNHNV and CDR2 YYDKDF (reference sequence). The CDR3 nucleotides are TGTGCCACCAGCGTCAACAGGGGGCCCGGGGAGACCCAGTACTTC. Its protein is CATSVNRGPGETQYF. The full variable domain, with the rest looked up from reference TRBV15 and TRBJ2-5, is DAMVIQNPRYQVTQFGKPVTLSCSQTLNHNVMYWYQQKSSQAPKLLFHYYDKDFNNEADTPDNFQSRRPNTSFCFLDIRSPGLGDTAMYLCATSVNRGPGETQYFGPGTRLLVL.

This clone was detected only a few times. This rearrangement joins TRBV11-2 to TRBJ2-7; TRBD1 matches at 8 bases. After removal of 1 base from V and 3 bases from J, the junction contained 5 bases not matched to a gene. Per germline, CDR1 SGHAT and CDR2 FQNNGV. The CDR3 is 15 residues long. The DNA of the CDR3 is TGTGCCAGCAGCTTAGTGGCAGGGGGCATCTACGAGCAGTACTTC. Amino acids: CASSLVAGGIYEQYF.

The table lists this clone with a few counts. In nucleotides, the CDR3 is TGCAGTGCTAGAATAGGGGGGACCCAGTACTTC. Translated: CSARIGGTQYF. The rearrangement links TRBV20-1 to TRBJ2-5, with a weak D call TRBD1 (6 bases). V dropped 2 bases and J dropped 7 bases, with 8 bases sitting between them. Per germline, CDR1 DFQATT and CDR2 SNEGSKA (reference sequence). CDR3 size: 11 residues.

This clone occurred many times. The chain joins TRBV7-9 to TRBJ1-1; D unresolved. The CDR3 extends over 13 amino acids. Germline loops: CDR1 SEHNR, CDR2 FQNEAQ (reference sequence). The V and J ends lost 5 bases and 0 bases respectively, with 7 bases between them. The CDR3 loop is CASSLTLNTEAFF. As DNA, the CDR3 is TGTGCCAGCAGCCTGACACTGAACACTGAAGCTTTCTTT.

Written as DNA, the CDR3 is TGCGCCAGCAGCCAAGACTTGGCAGGGCCCTATGGCTACACCTTC. This gives the protein CASSQDLAGPYGYTF. This rearrangement joins TRBV4-1 to TRBJ1-2, with D tentatively TRBD1 (5 bases). There are 15 residues in the CDR3. Germline values: CDR1 MGHRA, CDR2 YSYEKL. Trimming shortened V by 0 bases and J by 4 bases, and 12 bases separated the two germline ends.

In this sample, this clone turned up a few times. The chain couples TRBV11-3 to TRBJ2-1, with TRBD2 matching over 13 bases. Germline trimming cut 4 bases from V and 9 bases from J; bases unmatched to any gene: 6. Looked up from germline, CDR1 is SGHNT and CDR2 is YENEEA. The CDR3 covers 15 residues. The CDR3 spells CASSSPGLAGAEQFF. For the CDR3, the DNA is TGTGCCAGCAGCTCTCCTGGACTAGCGGGGGCTGAGCAGTTCTTC.

In nucleotides, the CDR3 is TGTGCCAGCAGCACCCGGGAGTTCAACACTGAAGCTTTCTTT. Translated, it gives CASSTREFNTEAFF. This chain joins TRBV7-6 and TRBJ1-1, with D unclear. The V end was cut by 5 bases, the J end by 2 bases, with 12 bases between. Germline V gives CDR1 SGHVS, CDR2 FNYEAQ. There are 14 residues in the CDR3.

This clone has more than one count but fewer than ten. The CDR3: CASSLVGGGRETQYF. CDR3 in DNA: TGCGCCAGCAGCTTGGTCGGAGGGGGGAGAGAGACCCAGTACTTC. The chain carries TRBV5-1 and TRBJ2-5; TRBD1 or TRBD2 may be the D gene (6 bases each). The ends were cut back, 0 bases at V and 4 bases at J, with 13 bases in the middle. Germline V gives CDR1 SGHRS, CDR2 YFSETQ. The CDR3 totals 15 residues.

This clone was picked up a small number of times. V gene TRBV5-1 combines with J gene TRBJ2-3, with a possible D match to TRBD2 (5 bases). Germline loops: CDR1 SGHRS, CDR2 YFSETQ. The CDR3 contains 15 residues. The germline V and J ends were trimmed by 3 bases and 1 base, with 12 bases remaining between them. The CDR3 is CASSSVARRTDTQYF. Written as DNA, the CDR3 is TGCGCCAGCAGCTCCGTAGCGAGGCGCACAGATACGCAGTATTTT.

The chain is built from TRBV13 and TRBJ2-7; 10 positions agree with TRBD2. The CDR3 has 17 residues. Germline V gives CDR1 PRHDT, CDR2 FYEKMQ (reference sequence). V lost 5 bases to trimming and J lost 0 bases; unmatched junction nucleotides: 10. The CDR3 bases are TGTGCCAGCAGCCGGCGAGGACTAGCGGACAGCTCCTACGAGCAGTACTTC. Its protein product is CASSRRGLADSSYEQYF.

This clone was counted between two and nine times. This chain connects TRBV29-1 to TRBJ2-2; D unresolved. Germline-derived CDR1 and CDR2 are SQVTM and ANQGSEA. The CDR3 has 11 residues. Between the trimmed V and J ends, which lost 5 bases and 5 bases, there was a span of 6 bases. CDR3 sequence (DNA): TGCAGCGTTCAAGGGACCGGGGAGCTGTTTTTT. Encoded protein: CSVQGTGELFF.

For the CDR3, the DNA is TGCGCCAGCAGCCAATTAGCGGCGCCCCGGAGTAATGAGCAGTTCTTC. This encodes CASSQLAAPRSNEQFF. The chain links TRBV4-3 to TRBJ2-1; TRBD2 might be the D (6 bases). V shed 2 bases and J shed 7 bases, with 18 bases lying between them. The germline V gene has CDR1 LGHNA and CDR2 YSLEER. This CDR3 region has 16 residues.

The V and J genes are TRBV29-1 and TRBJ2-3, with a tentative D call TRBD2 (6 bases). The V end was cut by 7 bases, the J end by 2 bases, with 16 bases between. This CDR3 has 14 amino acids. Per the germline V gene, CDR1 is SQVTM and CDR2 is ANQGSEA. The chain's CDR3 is CSAVTGLHTDTQYF. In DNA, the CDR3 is TGCAGCGCCGTAACGGGACTCCACACAGATACGCAGTATTTT.

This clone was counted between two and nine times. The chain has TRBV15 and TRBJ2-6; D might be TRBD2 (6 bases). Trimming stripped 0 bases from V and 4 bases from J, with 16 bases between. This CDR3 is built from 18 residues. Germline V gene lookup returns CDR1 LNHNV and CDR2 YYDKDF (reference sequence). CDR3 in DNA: TGTGCCACCAGCAGAGATCCGGGACTCCGGAGGGGGGCCAACGTCCTGACTTTC. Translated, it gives CATSRDPGLRRGANVLTF.

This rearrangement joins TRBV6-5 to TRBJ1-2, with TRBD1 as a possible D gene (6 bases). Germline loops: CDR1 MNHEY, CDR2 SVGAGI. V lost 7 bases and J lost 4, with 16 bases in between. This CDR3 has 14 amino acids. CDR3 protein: CASTPRGAPYGYTF. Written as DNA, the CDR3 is TGTGCCAGCACCCCAAGGGGGGCGCCCTATGGCTACACCTTC.

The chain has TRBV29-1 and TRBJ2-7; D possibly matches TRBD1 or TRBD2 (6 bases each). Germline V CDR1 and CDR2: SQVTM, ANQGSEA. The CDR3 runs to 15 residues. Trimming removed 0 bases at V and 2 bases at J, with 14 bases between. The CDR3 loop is CSVEDSRGATYEQYF. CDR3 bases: TGCAGCGTTGAAGACTCGAGGGGGGCCACCTACGAGCAGTACTTC.

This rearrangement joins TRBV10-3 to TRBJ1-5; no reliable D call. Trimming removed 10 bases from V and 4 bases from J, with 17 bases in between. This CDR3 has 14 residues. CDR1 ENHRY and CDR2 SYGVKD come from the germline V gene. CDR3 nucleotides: TGTGCCACCCTTGAGGCAGTTTCAAATCAGCCCCAGCATTTT. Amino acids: CATLEAVSNQPQHF.

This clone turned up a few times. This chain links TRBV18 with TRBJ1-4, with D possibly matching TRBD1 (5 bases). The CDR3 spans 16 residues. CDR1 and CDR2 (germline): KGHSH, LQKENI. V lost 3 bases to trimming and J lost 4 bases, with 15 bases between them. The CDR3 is CASSPLPGRVNEKLFF. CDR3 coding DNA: TGTGCCAGCTCACCGCTACCGGGCAGGGTTAATGAAAAACTGTTTTTT.

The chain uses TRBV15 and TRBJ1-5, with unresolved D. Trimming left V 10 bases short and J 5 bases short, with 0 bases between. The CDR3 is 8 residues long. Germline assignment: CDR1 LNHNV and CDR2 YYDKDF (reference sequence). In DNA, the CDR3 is TGTGCCAATCAGCCCCAGCATTTT. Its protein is CANQPQHF.